This TCR beta chain emerged from a study of blood T cell repertoires in COVID-19. At the level of the study: The study drew acute and convalescent COVID-19 samples from the United States, Italy and Spain.

As processed by the authors: It was from reference gene primer amplification that nucleated cell counts were estimated. Assay used: immunoSEQ multiplex PCR; TCRdb lists only in-frame clones, some missing. The DNA was the basis for D and trimming; V, J and clone size are from that table. The sample lists around 290,000 clones, 75% to 90% occurring once. This CDR3 comprises 15 residues. CDR1 and CDR2 (germline): LNHDA, SQIVND (reference sequence). Trimming took 3 bases from V and 1 from J, leaving 11 bases between them. Participants were aged 18 to 89 years, lived in around 25 US areas, and enrolled virtually.

Source material: PBMCs or T cells enriched from blood (not recorded which). The TCR was taken from a woman between 40 and 50 years old who had recovered from COVID-19. The V gene is TRBV19, the J gene TRBJ2-3; D remains ambiguous. The CDR3 nucleotides are TGTGCCAGTAGTATTTGGGCCCAAGGCACAGATACGCAGTATTTT. This gives the protein CASSIWAQGTDTQYF.